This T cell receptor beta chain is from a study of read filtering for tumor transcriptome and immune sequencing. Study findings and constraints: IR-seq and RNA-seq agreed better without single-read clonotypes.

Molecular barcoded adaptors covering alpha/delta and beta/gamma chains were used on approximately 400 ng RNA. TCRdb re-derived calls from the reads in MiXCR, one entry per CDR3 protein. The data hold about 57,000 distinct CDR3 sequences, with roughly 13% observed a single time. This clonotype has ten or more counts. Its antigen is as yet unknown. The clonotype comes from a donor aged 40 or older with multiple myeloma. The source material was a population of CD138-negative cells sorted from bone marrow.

The CDR3: CASSERGMNTEAFF. In DNA, the CDR3 is TGTGCCAGCAGTGAAAGGGGGATGAACACTGAAGCTTTCTTT. The rearrangement uses TRBV25-1 and TRBJ1-1; possibly TRBD1 for D (6 bases). Germline V gene sequence: CDR1 MGHDK, CDR2 SYGVNS. V lost 2 bases to trimming and J lost 0 bases, with 7 bases between them. This CDR3 is built from 14 residues.